A single sample gave rise to the 3 T cell receptor beta chains below, sequenced in a study of OX40 agonist ivuxolimab in advanced cancers. Method: immunoSEQ multiplex PCR; TCRdb's copy keeps in-frame clones and lacks some. This sample yields some 97,000 clones, of which 75% to 95% are seen a single time; under 0.4% belongs to the top ten. The source material was CD4+ or CD8+ T cells sorted from blood, sampled in a trial of the OX40 agonist ivuxolimab. The receptors derive from an adult with an advanced solid tumor such as melanoma, head and neck, liver or kidney cancer.

The rearrangement links TRBV18 to TRBJ2-1, with D possibly being TRBD2 (5 bases). V lost 3 bases and J lost 9, with 12 bases in between. This CDR3 has 13 residues. Germline V gives CDR1 KGHSH, CDR2 LQKENI. DNA for the CDR3: TGTGCCAGCTCACCGGCTAGCTCTAGTGAGCAGTTCTTC. Translated, it gives CASSPASSSEQFF.

The rearrangement joins TRBV28 to TRBJ2-1; the match to TRBD2 covers 14 bases. The germline CDR1 and CDR2 sequences are MDHEN and SYDVKM. The V gene end was trimmed by 5 bases and the J gene end by 1 base; junction bases not matched to a gene: 7. This CDR3 has 18 residues. DNA of the CDR3: TGTGCCAGCAGTATCGGGACTAGCGGGAGTTCGTCCTACAATGAGCAGTTCTTC. It is translated as CASSIGTSGSSSYNEQFF.

The J gene is TRBJ2-2, the V gene TRBV7-2; the D is unclear. Trimming took 1 base from V and 2 from J, leaving 8 bases between them. The CDR3 runs 15 residues. CDR1 and CDR2 from the germline V gene are SGHTA and FQGNSA. The chain's CDR3 is CASSLGTFNTGELFF. DNA of the CDR3: TGTGCCAGCAGCTTAGGAACATTCAACACCGGGGAGCTGTTTTTT.